What follows are 3 T cell receptor beta chains derived from one specimen sequenced in a study of T cells after yellow fever vaccination. Via MiXCR, TCRdb re-called the 5' RACE reads, giving one row per CDR3 protein. Of 500,000 to 550,000 distinct CDR3 sequences listed, roughly a fifth are singletons. The sequencing here drew on PBMCs, taken 21 days after the first yellow fever vaccination. All receptors come from a man younger than 35 who received the YFV17D yellow fever vaccine.

This chain links TRBV28 with TRBJ2-7; D not resolved. Germline assignment: CDR1 MDHEN and CDR2 SYDVKM. The V end lost 2 bases, the J end lost 5 bases, and 7 bases lay between the germline ends. The length of the CDR3 is 12 residues. The CDR3 coding sequence is TGTGCCAGCAGTTTAAAACTCAACGAGCAGTACGTC. Residues: CASSLKLNEQYV.

The J gene is TRBJ1-6, the V gene TRBV27; TRBD1 is a possible D gene (6 bases). CDR1 and CDR2 from the germline V gene are MNHEY and SMNVEV (reference sequence). This CDR3 comprises 17 residues. The V gene lost 5 bases and the J gene lost 9 bases, with 23 bases spanning the gap. The CDR3 here is CASSETQGRTSASPLHF. CDR3 DNA sequence: TGTGCCAGCAGTGAGACACAGGGACGAACTTCGGCTTCACCCCTCCACTTT.

This chain links TRBV7-2 with TRBJ2-5; TRBD2 matches 11 bases. Unmatched junction bases numbered 11, after V lost 3 bases and J lost 5 bases. This CDR3 has 17 amino acids. In germline, CDR1 is SGHTA, CDR2 FQGNSA. In nucleotides, the CDR3 is TGTGCCAGCAGCTTTGGGGCTAGCGGGGGGCCGGTGGAGACCCAGTACTTC. Protein sequence: CASSFGASGGPVETQYF.